The 23 T cell receptor beta chains given below trace back to one sample, sequenced in a study of blood T cell repertoires in COVID-19. Generated by immunoSEQ multiplex PCR, the TCRdb table keeps only in-frame clones and is missing some. The sample consists of 280,000 or so clones, 86% of them appearing once. The sequenced material came from peripheral blood. These receptor sequences come from a woman aged 25 to 39 who had recovered from COVID-19.

V usage is TRBV9 and J usage is TRBJ2-5, with 9 bases aligning to TRBD2. Germline trimming cut 3 bases from V and 1 base from J; bases unmatched to any gene: 4. Germline lookup yields CDR1 SGDLS and CDR2 YYNGEE. CDR3 length: 15 amino acids. The CDR3 DNA follows: TGTGCCAGCAGCGATAGCGGGAGTGTCCAAGAGACCCAGTACTTC. This sequence encodes CASSDSGSVQETQYF.

This clone was observed a few times. This chain joins TRBV6-2 or TRBV6-3 and TRBJ2-3, with D possibly being TRBD2 (6 bases). Germline CDR1 and CDR2: MNHEY and SVGEGT. Trimming removed 2 bases from V and 5 bases from J, with 11 bases in between. The CDR3 sequence is 14 residues long. The CDR3 here is CASSYLAGRDTQYF. The CDR3 nucleotides read TGTGCCAGCAGTTACCTGGCGGGAAGAGATACGCAGTATTTT.

The chain couples TRBV15 to TRBJ2-7, with TRBD2 matching over 14 bases. The germline V gene has CDR1 LNHNV and CDR2 YYDKDF (reference sequence). The J segment lost 7 bases and the V segment lost 4 bases, leaving 9 bases of the junction unmatched. This CDR3 contains 16 residues. CDR3 bases: TGTGCCACCAGCATCTTGGGACTAGCGGGAGTAAGAGAGCAGTACTTC. The encoded protein is CATSILGLAGVREQYF. The whole variable domain, remainder taken from reference TRBV15 and TRBJ2-7, is DAMVIQNPRYQVTQFGKPVTLSCSQTLNHNVMYWYQQKSSQAPKLLFHYYDKDFNNEADTPDNFQSRRPNTSFCFLDIRSPGLGDTAMYLCATSILGLAGVREQYFGPGTRLTVT.

The rearrangement uses TRBV18 and TRBJ1-2; 9 nucleotides match TRBD1. Germline trimming cut 3 bases from V and 8 bases from J; bases unmatched to any gene: 7. Germline V gives CDR1 KGHSH, CDR2 LQKENI. CDR3 length equals 14 residues. The CDR3 DNA reads TGTGCCAGCTCACCGGGACAGGGCAGAAAGGGCTACACCTTC. Translating it yields CASSPGQGRKGYTF.

The V call is TRBV13, the J call TRBJ2-7; 8 positions match TRBD2. The CDR3 has 19 amino acids. Trimming at V came to 1 base and at J to 7 bases, leaving 21 bases not matched to a gene. CDR1 is PRHDT and CDR2 is FYEKMQ in the germline V gene (reference sequence). DNA of the CDR3: TGTGCCAGCAGCTTAGCGGGGGGGCCCCGGGACCTCCTTACGGAAGAGCAGTACTTC. This encodes CASSLAGGPRDLLTEEQYF. Based on the CDR3 plus reference TRBV13 and TRBJ2-7, the full variable domain is AAGVIQSPRHLIKEKRETATLKCYPIPRHDTVYWYQQGPGQDPQFLISFYEKMQSDKGSIPDRFSAQQFSDYHSELNMSSLELGDSALYFCASSLAGGPRDLLTEEQYFGPGTRLTVT.

This rearrangement joins TRBV7-2 to TRBJ1-6, with a possible D match to TRBD1 (5 bases). CDR1 SGHTA and CDR2 FQGNSA come from the germline V gene. The V and J ends lost 1 base and 7 bases respectively, with 11 bases between them. The CDR3 has 15 residues. CDR3 sequence: CASSLGQGSNSPLHF. The CDR3 DNA is TGTGCCAGCAGCTTAGGGCAGGGTAGCAATTCACCCCTCCACTTT. The entire variable domain, with the rest obtained from reference TRBV7-2 and TRBJ1-6, is as follows: GAGVSQSPSNKVTEKGKDVELRCDPISGHTALYWYRQSLGQGLEFLIYFQGNSAPDKSGLPSDRFSAERTGGSVSTLTIQRTQQEDSAVYLCASSLGQGSNSPLHFGNGTRLTVT.

The J gene is TRBJ2-3, the V gene TRBV6-5, with 13 bases fitting TRBD2. Germline CDR1 MNHEY, CDR2 SVGAGI. Trimming removed 3 bases from V and 6 bases from J; junction bases left unmatched: 6. CDR3 size: 16 residues. CDR3 bases: TGTGCCAGCAGTTATAACTTACTAGCGGGAGGGGATACGCAGTATTTT. Translating gives CASSYNLLAGGDTQYF.

The chain links TRBV6-1 to TRBJ2-7, with TRBD1 matching over 12 bases. CDR3 length equals 15 residues. The V gene end was trimmed by 3 bases and the J gene end by 5 bases; junction bases not matched to a gene: 5. Germline V lookup: CDR1 MNHNS, CDR2 SASEGT. The CDR3 DNA reads as TGTGCCAGCAGTGACACAGGGGACAGGGGGCACGAGCAGTACTTC. Protein product: CASSDTGDRGHEQYF.

Concerning this clone: This same CDR3 is encoded by further DNA sequences in the sample. The chain employs TRBV5-1 and TRBJ2-7; tentative D call: TRBD1 (6 bases). This CDR3 is 12 amino acids long. The V end lost 4 bases, the J end lost 6 bases, and 11 bases lay between the germline ends. CDR1 and CDR2 (germline): SGHRS, YFSETQ. CDR3 amino acids: CASSLEGVEQYF. The CDR3 DNA is TGCGCCAGCAGCCTCGAGGGGGTCGAGCAGTACTTC.

The J gene is TRBJ1-2, the V gene TRBV4-1, with 11 bases aligning to TRBD1. Losses at the gene ends were 3 bases for V and 5 bases for J; bases not matched to a gene: 2. In germline, CDR1 is MGHRA, CDR2 YSYEKL. This CDR3 comprises 14 residues. CDR3 DNA sequence: TGCGCCAGCAGCCACGGACAGGGGGCTTATGGCTACACCTTC. Protein sequence: CASSHGQGAYGYTF.

This clone showed up just once. The V and J genes are TRBV19 and TRBJ1-2, with TRBD1 matching 9 bases. The CDR3 is 14 residues long. Germline-derived CDR1 and CDR2 are LNHDA and SQIVND (reference sequence). V gave up 6 bases and J gave up 2 bases; unmatched junction bases: 4. The CDR3 is CASRFGQGNYGYTF. CDR3 DNA sequence: TGTGCCAGTAGATTCGGACAGGGGAACTATGGCTACACCTTC. The full variable domain, in which reference TRBV19 and TRBJ1-2 provide the parts outside the CDR3, is DGGITQSPKYLFRKEGQNVTLSCEQNLNHDAMYWYRQDPGQGLRLIYYSQIVNDFQKGDIAEGYSVSREKKESFPLTVTSAQKNPTAFYLCASRFGQGNYGYTFGSGTRLTVV.

V usage is TRBV4-1 and J usage is TRBJ2-3, with 10 bases aligning to TRBD2. The V and J ends lost 1 base and 6 bases, in that order; junction bases with no gene match: 10. Per the germline V gene, CDR1 is MGHRA and CDR2 is YSYEKL. This CDR3 has 17 amino acids. Here the CDR3 reads CASSQAPLAGEGDTQYF. The CDR3 DNA follows: TGCGCCAGCAGCCAAGCCCCCCTAGCGGGAGAAGGGGATACGCAGTATTTT.

The V gene is TRBV28, the J gene TRBJ2-7, with 7 bases aligning to TRBD2. CDR3 length equals 15 residues. With 3 bases clipped from V and 7 bases from J, the junction kept 12 bases outside the gene matches. The germline gives CDR1 MDHEN, CDR2 SYDVKM. In nucleotides, the CDR3 is TGTGCCAGCAGTTTGGACACCCTCGGGGGGAGTGAGCAGTACTTC. Translation gives CASSLDTLGGSEQYF.

At least ten counts were recorded for this clone. The rearrangement links TRBV21-1 to TRBJ1-2; TRBD1 is taken as the D call from the table, unchecked against the DNA. TRBV21-1 is marked as a pseudogene. The CDR3 extends over 15 amino acids. CDR3 residues: CASSKPQGWNYGYTF. The CDR3 nucleotides read TGTGCCAGCAGCAAACCCCAGGGATGGAACTATGGCTACACCTTC.

This clone was observed a handful of times. The chain links TRBV27 to TRBJ2-7; 11 bases are shared with TRBD1. Trimming at V came to 6 bases and at J to 6 bases, leaving 1 base not matched to a gene. The CDR3 sequence is 12 residues long. The germline CDR1 and CDR2 sequences are MNHEY and SMNVEV (reference sequence). CDR3 sequence reads: CASRDRGREQYF. The CDR3 nucleotides read TGTGCCAGCAGGGACAGGGGGCGCGAGCAGTACTTC.

This clone was counted a single time. The V gene is TRBV7-9, the J gene TRBJ1-1, with a weak D call TRBD1 (5 bases). Between the trimmed V and J ends, which lost 5 bases and 2 bases, there was a span of 12 bases. The CDR3 consists of 14 residues. From germline, CDR1 is SEHNR and CDR2 FQNEAQ (reference sequence). CDR3 sequence (DNA): TGTGCCAGCAGCCCTGGGAGGGGTAACACTGAAGCTTTCTTT. Residues: CASSPGRGNTEAFF.

The V gene is TRBV9, the J gene TRBJ2-7; 8 nucleotides agree with TRBD1. Germline values: CDR1 SGDLS, CDR2 YYNGEE. CDR3 length equals 15 residues. The V and J ends lost 2 bases and 3 bases, in that order; junction bases with no gene match: 7. This chain's CDR3 is CASSVLAGGDYEQYF. Here the CDR3 DNA reads TGTGCCAGCAGCGTCTTAGCAGGGGGCGACTACGAGCAGTACTTC.

The rearrangement joins TRBV6-5 to TRBJ2-7; possible D gene TRBD2, 6 bases. Germline CDR1 is MNHEY and CDR2 is SVGAGI. This CDR3 spans 15 amino acids. Trimming removed 6 bases from V and 2 bases from J, with 17 bases in between. The CDR3 region is CASSLQRGITYEQYF. CDR3 sequence (DNA): TGTGCCAGCAGCCTACAACGGGGGATCACCTACGAGCAGTACTTC.

The chain recombines TRBV29-1 with TRBJ2-2, with 7 bases lining up with TRBD1. Losses at the gene ends were 6 bases for V and 0 bases for J; bases not matched to a gene: 7. The CDR3 spans 15 residues. CDR1 and CDR2 (germline): SQVTM, ANQGSEA. In nucleotides, the CDR3 is TGCAGCGTCGGAACAGGGGTTACGAACACCGGGGAGCTGTTTTTT. It translates to CSVGTGVTNTGELFF.

The rearrangement uses TRBV2 and TRBJ1-5; 10 positions match TRBD1. Germline loops: CDR1 SNHLY, CDR2 FYNNEI. CDR3 size: 13 residues. V lost 6 bases and J lost 7; bases outside the gene matches: 3. CDR3 protein: CASRWDRGQPQHF. In nucleotides, the CDR3 is TGTGCCAGCAGATGGGACAGGGGACAGCCCCAGCATTTT. Full variable domain (rest looked up from reference TRBV2 and TRBJ1-5): EPEVTQTPSHQVTQMGQEVILRCVPISNHLYFYWYRQILGQKVEFLVSFYNNEISEKSEIFDDQFSVERPDGSNFTLKIRSTKLEDSAMYFCASRWDRGQPQHFGDGTRLSIL.

The chain links TRBV11-2 to TRBJ1-1; 9 bases align to TRBD1. The length of the CDR3 is 18 residues. From germline, CDR1 is SGHAT and CDR2 FQNNGV. The V and J ends lost 6 bases and 9 bases, in that order; junction bases with no gene match: 23. CDR3 nucleotides: TGTGCCAGCAGATCACTACAGGGGGCGAAGGTCTCGCCCTTGAAAGCTTTCTTT. Its translation: CASRSLQGAKVSPLKAFF.

With regard to this clone: Distinct nucleotide sequences in the sample also encode this CDR3. The V call is TRBV28, the J call TRBJ1-1; a possible D gene is TRBD1 (5 bases). From germline, CDR1 is MDHEN and CDR2 SYDVKM. The CDR3 extends over 12 amino acids. The V end lost 6 bases, the J end lost 4 bases, and 9 bases lay between the germline ends. The CDR3 here is CASSLRGTEAFF. Written as DNA, the CDR3 is TGTGCCAGCAGCCTTAGGGGCACTGAAGCTTTCTTT.

The V and J genes are TRBV28 and TRBJ2-7; the match to TRBD1 covers 7 bases. V was pared by 6 bases and J by 2 bases, with 10 bases of the junction left unmatched. CDR1 and CDR2 (germline): MDHEN, SYDVKM. The CDR3 is made up of 15 amino acids. The CDR3 DNA reads as TGTGCCAGCAGCATACCCGCGACAGGGACCTACGAGCAGTACTTC. Translating gives CASSIPATGTYEQYF.